This T cell receptor (beta chain) was recorded in a study of technical replicates of blood from a handful of donors. There are 15 residues in the CDR3. After removal of 3 bases from V and 4 bases from J, the junction contained 6 bases not matched to a gene. In germline, CDR1 is SGDLS, CDR2 YYNGEE. Produced via immunoSEQ multiplex PCR; TCRdb's table is partial and in-frame only. The sample yields 74,000 or so clones, over 90% seen once. The receptor's source is a human donor in good health. This chain uses TRBV9 with TRBJ2-7; 11 positions agree with TRBD2. Material for sequencing was T cells isolated from PBMCs. The CDR3 DNA is TGTGCCAGCAGCGAGGGACTAGCGGTAGATTACGAGCAGTACTTC. Its translation: CASSEGLAVDYEQYF.